The entry below gives a single T cell receptor (beta chain) sequence along with its context. Its antigen is undetermined. Germline V gene sequence: CDR1 SEHNR, CDR2 FQNEAQ (reference sequence). J lost 3 bases, V lost 6 bases, and 6 bases had no gene match. This CDR3 is 15 amino acids long. The sample belongs to a study of cytomegalovirus exposure and HLA in healthy donors. Overall study: HLA-typed donors contributed approximately 86 million unique TCRs, which were held in an early data release. Assignment to the Caucasian-associated ancestry cluster applied to more than 75% of the approximately 400 genotyped donors. Study findings and constraints: Analyses of presence and absence presupposed an approximately uniform sequencing depth across donors. Judged likely to be a sequencing artifact was a cluster of highly shared sequence variants.

PCR involved 60 Vbeta and 13 Jbeta primers. Data came from immunoSEQ multiplex PCR; TCRdb stores just in-frame clones and leaves some out. The data show 130,000 to 150,000 clones, about 72% seen once. Sequencing input: PBMCs. The chain uses TRBV7-9 and TRBJ2-3; 10 bases are a match to TRBD2. The sequence derives from a man aged 55 to 70 in good health and CMV-seronegative. The CDR3 loop is CASSIGLAETDTQYF. The CDR3 nucleotides are TGTGCCAGCAGTATCGGACTAGCGGAGACAGATACGCAGTATTTT.